This T cell receptor (beta chain) was captured in a study of T cell responses to AZD1222 COVID-19 vaccine. Points from the study as a whole: There were repertoire samples only from the period after the peak T cell response.

With regard to this clone: Its cognate antigen is unknown.

The repertoire was sequenced with immunoSEQ multiplex PCR; TCRdb's copy has only in-frame clones and lacks some. This sample has tens of thousands of clones, with about four fifths found just once. Per the germline V gene, CDR1 is MNHNS and CDR2 is SASEGT. The CDR3 covers 13 residues. The V gene lost 2 bases and the J gene lost 8 bases, with 12 bases spanning the gap. This TCR was recovered from an adult who received the AZD1222 COVID-19 vaccine. Specimen: peripheral blood, collected 28 days after the second AZD1222 dose. The chain recombines TRBV6-1 with TRBJ1-2; D is perhaps TRBD1 (5 bases). The CDR3 bases are TGTGCCAGCAGTGAATTGGGGGGATTGGGCTACACCTTC. Its protein is CASSELGGLGYTF.